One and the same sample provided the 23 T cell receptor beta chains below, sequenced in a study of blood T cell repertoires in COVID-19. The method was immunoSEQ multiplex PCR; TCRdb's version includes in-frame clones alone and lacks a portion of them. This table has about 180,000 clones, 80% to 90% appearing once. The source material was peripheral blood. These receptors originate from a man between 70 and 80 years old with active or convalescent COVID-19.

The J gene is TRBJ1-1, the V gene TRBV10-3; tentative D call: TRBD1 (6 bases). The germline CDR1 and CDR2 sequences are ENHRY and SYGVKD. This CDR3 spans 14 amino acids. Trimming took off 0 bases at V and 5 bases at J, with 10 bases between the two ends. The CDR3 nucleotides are TGTGCCATCAGTGAGTCGTCTAGGGGGACTGAAGCTTTCTTT. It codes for CAISESSRGTEAFF.

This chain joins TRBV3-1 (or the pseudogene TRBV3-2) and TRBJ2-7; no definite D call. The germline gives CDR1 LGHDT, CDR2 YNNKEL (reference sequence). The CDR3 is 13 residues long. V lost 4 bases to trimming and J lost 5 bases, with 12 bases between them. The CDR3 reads CASSPTWANEQYF. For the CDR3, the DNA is TGTGCCAGCAGCCCGACCTGGGCTAACGAGCAGTACTTC.

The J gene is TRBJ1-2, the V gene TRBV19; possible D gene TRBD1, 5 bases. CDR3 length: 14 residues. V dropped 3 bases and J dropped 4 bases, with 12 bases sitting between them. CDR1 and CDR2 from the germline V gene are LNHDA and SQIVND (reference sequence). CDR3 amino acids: CASSIQGAAYGYTF. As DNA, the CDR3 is TGTGCCAGTAGTATCCAAGGGGCGGCCTATGGCTACACCTTC.

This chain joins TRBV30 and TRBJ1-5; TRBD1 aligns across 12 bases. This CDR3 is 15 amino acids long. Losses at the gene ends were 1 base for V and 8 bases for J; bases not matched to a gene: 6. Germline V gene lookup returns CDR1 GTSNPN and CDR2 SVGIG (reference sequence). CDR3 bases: TGTGCCTGGAGTGCCCTGGGACAGGGGGCTAAGCCCCAGCATTTT. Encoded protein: CAWSALGQGAKPQHF.

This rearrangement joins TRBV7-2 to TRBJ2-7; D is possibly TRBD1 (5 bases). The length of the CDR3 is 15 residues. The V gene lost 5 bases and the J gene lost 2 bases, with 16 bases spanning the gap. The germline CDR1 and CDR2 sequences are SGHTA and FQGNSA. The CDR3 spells CASSARWQGTYEQYF. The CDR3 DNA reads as TGTGCCAGCAGCGCCCGCTGGCAGGGCACCTACGAGCAGTACTTC.

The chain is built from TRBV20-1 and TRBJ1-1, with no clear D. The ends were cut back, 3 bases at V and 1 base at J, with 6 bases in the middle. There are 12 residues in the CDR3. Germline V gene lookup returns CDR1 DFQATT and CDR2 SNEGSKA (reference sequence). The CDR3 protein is CSASTGNTEAFF. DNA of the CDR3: TGCAGTGCTAGTACGGGGAACACTGAAGCTTTCTTT.

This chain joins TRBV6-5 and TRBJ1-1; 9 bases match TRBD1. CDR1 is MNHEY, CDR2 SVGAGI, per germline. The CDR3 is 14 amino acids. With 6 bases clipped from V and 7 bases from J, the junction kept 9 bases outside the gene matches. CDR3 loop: CASSRTGGPLEAFF. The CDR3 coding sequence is TGTGCCAGCAGCCGAACAGGGGGCCCCCTTGAAGCTTTCTTT.

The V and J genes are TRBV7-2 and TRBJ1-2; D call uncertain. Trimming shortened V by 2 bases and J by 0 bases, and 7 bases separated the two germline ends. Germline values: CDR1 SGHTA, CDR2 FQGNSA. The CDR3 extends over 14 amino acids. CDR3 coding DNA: TGTGCCAGCAGCTTAACCGGTCCTAACTATGGCTACACCTTC. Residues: CASSLTGPNYGYTF.

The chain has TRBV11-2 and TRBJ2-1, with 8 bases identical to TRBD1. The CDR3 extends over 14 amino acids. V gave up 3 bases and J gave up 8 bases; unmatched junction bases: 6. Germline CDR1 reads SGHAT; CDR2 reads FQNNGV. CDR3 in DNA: TGTGCCAGCAGCTTGCGGACAGGGACGGATGAGCAGTTCTTC. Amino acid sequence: CASSLRTGTDEQFF. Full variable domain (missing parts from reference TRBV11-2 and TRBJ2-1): EAGVAQSPRYKIIEKRQSVAFWCNPISGHATLYWYQQILGQGPKLLIQFQNNGVVDDSQLPKDRFSAERLKGVDSTLKIQPAKLEDSAVYLCASSLRTGTDEQFFGPGTRLTVL.

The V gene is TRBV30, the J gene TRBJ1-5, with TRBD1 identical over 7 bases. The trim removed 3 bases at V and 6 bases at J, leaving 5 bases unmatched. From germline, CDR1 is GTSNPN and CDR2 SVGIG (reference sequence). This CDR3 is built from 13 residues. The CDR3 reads CAWRGTALQPQHF. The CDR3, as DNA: TGTGCCTGGAGGGGGACAGCACTTCAGCCCCAGCATTTT. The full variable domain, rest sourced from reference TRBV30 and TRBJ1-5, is SQTIHQWPATLVQPVGSPLSLECTVEGTSNPNLYWYRQAAGRGLQLLFYSVGIGQISSEVPQNLSASRPQDRQFILSSKKLLLSDSGFYLCAWRGTALQPQHFGDGTRLSIL.

Written as DNA, the CDR3 is TGCGCCAGCAGCTTGGAGACAGGGTTGAGCGGGGAGCTGTTTTTT. It codes for CASSLETGLSGELFF. V usage is TRBV5-1 and J usage is TRBJ2-2; 7 bases map to TRBD1. Per germline, CDR1 SGHRS and CDR2 YFSETQ. The CDR3 covers 15 residues. Losses at the gene ends were 0 bases for V and 7 bases for J; bases not matched to a gene: 6.

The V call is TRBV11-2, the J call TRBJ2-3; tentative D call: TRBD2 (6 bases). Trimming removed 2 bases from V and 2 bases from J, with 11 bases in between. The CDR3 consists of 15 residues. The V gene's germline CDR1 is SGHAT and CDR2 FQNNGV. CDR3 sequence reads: CASSLFGEDTDTQYF. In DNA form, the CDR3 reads TGTGCCAGCAGCTTATTCGGGGAGGACACAGATACGCAGTATTTT.

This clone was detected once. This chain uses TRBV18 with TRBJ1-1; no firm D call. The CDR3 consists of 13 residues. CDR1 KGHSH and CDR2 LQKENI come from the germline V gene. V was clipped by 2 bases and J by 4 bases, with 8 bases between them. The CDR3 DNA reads TGTGCCAGCTCACCAAGTACATTCACTGAAGCTTTCTTT. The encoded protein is CASSPSTFTEAFF.

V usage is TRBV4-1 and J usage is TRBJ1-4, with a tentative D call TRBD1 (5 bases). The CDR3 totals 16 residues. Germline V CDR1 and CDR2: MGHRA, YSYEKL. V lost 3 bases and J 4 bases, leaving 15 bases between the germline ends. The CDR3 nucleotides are TGCGCCAGCAGCCATGGGGGGACGCGTGGTAATGAAAAACTGTTTTTT. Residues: CASSHGGTRGNEKLFF.

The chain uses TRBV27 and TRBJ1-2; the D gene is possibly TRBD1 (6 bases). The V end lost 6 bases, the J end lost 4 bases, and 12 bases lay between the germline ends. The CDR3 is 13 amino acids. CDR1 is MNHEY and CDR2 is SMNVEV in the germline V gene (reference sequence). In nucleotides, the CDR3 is TGTGCCAGCAGAGCCACAGGGATCTATGGCTACACCTTC. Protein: CASRATGIYGYTF.

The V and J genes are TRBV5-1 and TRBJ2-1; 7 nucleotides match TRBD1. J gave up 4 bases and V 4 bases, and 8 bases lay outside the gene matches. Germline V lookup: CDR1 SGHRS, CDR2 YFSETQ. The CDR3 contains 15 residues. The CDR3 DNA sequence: TGCGCCAGCAGCACCCAGGGGACAGCTTACAATGAGCAGTTCTTC. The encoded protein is CASSTQGTAYNEQFF.

The CDR3 protein is CASSLLAGVTEAFF. The CDR3 coding sequence is TGTGCCAGCAGTTTATTAGCAGGGGTCACTGAAGCTTTCTTT. The genes are TRBV27 and TRBJ1-1; TRBD1 is a possible D gene (6 bases). Germline lookup yields CDR1 MNHEY and CDR2 SMNVEV (reference sequence). V was trimmed by 1 base and J by 4 bases, leaving 10 bases between them. This CDR3 contains 14 residues.

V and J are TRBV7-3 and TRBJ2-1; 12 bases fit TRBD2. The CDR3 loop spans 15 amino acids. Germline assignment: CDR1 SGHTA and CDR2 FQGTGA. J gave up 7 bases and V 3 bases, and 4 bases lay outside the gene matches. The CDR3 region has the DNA TGTGCCAGCAGCTTGGGACTAGCGGGTATAAATGAGCAGTTCTTC. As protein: CASSLGLAGINEQFF.

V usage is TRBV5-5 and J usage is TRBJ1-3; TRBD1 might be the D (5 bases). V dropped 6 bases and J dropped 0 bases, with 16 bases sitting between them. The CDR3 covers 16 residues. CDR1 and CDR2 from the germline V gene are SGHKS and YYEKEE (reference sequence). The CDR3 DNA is TGTGCCAGCACTCCATCTTCGGGGGACTCTGGAAACACCATATATTTT. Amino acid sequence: CASTPSSGDSGNTIYF.

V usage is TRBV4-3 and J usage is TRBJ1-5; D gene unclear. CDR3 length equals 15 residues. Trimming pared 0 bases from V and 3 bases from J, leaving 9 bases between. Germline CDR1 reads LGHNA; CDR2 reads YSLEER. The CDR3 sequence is CASSQDSSINQPQHF. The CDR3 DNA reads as TGCGCCAGCAGCCAAGATAGTAGTATCAATCAGCCCCAGCATTTT.

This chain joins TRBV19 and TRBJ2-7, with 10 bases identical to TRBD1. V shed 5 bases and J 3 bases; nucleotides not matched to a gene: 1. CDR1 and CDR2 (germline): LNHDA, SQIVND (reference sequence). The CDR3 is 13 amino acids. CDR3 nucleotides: TGTGCCAGTAGTGACAGGGGGCTCTACGAGCAGTACTTC. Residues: CASSDRGLYEQYF.

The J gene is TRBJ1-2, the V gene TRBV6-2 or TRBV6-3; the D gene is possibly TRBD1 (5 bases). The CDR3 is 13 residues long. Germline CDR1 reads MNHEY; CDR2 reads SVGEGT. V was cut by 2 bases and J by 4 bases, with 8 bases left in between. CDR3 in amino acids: CASSYRGFYGYTF. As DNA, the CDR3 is TGTGCCAGCAGTTACAGGGGTTTCTATGGCTACACCTTC.

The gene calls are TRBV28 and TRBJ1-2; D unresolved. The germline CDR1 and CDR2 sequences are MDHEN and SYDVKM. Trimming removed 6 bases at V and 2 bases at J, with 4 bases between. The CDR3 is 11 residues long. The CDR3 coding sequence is TGTGCCAGCAGCCGGAACTATGGCTACACCTTC. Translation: CASSRNYGYTF.